These 13 T cell receptor beta chains were sequenced from one sample in a study of T cells after yellow fever vaccination (dated by TCRdb to about 2019). Libraries were constructed by 5' RACE. Sequenced on an Illumina HiSeq 2500. The public reads were run again by TCRdb, first through fastp at Q25 and then through MiXCR, and only productive beta chains were kept. A single entry per CDR3 protein holds the most common genes and DNA from its merged rows. The sample records 75,000 to 100,000 distinct CDR3 sequences, roughly 9% of which are singletons. Roughly 17% of the sample is taken by the ten largest. The treatment or condition label here, explained by the study, means: live attenuated yellow fever vaccine strain. Specimen: CD8+ T cells not binding an NS4B(214-222) dextramer, sorted from PBMCs, collected around 16 days after the first yellow fever vaccination. The cell subset or site label for this specimen denotes: NS4B epitope dextramer-negative CD8 T cells. All receptors come from a young man who received the YFV17D yellow fever vaccine.

This clonotype was detected a few times. V usage is TRBV5-1 and J usage is TRBJ1-5; D possibly corresponds to TRBD1 (6 bases). The V gene lost 4 bases and the J gene lost 6 bases, with 17 bases spanning the gap. The CDR3 has 15 residues. Germline CDR1 reads SGHRS; CDR2 reads YFSETQ. CDR3 in DNA: TGCGCCAGCAGCAGAGGAACAGGGAGCGGTCAGCCCCAGCATTTT. Translated, it gives CASSRGTGSGQPQHF.

This clonotype came up a few times. This rearrangement joins TRBV4-3 to TRBJ2-5, with TRBD2 identical over 7 bases. Germline CDR1 is LGHNA and CDR2 is YSLEER. There are 14 residues in the CDR3. V trimming: 1 base; J trimming: 1 base; junction bases outside the gene matches: 0. CDR3 region: CASSQGTSQETQYF. The CDR3 nucleotides are TGCGCCAGCAGCCAAGGGACTAGCCAAGAGACCCAGTACTTC.

J is TRBJ2-1 and V is TRBV20-1, with 7 bases aligning to TRBD2. The trim removed 6 bases at V and 0 bases at J, leaving 11 bases unmatched. CDR3 size: 16 residues. Germline CDR1 reads DFQATT; CDR2 reads SNEGSKA (reference sequence). CDR3 region: CSALRPAGSSYNEQFF. The CDR3 DNA reads TGCAGTGCCCTGCGCCCAGCGGGGAGCTCCTACAATGAGCAGTTCTTC.

This clonotype was recorded a few times. The chain joins TRBV2 to TRBJ1-1, with D possibly being TRBD1 (5 bases). Trimming took off 4 bases at V and 5 bases at J, with 17 bases between the two ends. The CDR3 is 15 amino acids. Germline loops: CDR1 SNHLY, CDR2 FYNNEI. As DNA, the CDR3 is TGTGCCAGCAGTGGCGGGACGCTGAGGCTAACTGAAGCTTTCTTT. Amino acid sequence: CASSGGTLRLTEAFF. The full variable domain, in which reference TRBV2 and TRBJ1-1 provide the parts outside the CDR3, is EPEVTQTPSHQVTQMGQEVILRCVPISNHLYFYWYRQILGQKVEFLVSFYNNEISEKSEIFDDQFSVERPDGSNFTLKIRSTKLEDSAMYFCASSGGTLRLTEAFFGQGTRLTVV.

The J gene is TRBJ2-7, the V gene TRBV29-1, with 11 bases fitting TRBD2. The ends lost 6 bases at V and 4 bases at J; junction bases unmatched: 2. Germline CDR1 reads SQVTM; CDR2 reads ANQGSEA. The CDR3 spans 12 residues. CDR3 sequence: CSVTSGGYEQYF. The CDR3 coding sequence is TGCAGCGTAACTAGCGGGGGTTACGAGCAGTACTTC.

The chain is built from TRBV7-9 and TRBJ1-6; a possible D gene is TRBD1 (6 bases). V was trimmed by 5 bases and J by 4 bases, leaving 9 bases between them. Germline values: CDR1 SEHNR, CDR2 FQNEAQ (reference sequence). CDR3 length: 14 amino acids. Written as DNA, the CDR3 is TGTGCCAGCAGCACAACAGGGTATAATTCACCCCTCCACTTT. This encodes CASSTTGYNSPLHF. Complete variable domain (other parts from reference TRBV7-9 and TRBJ1-6): DTGVSQNPRHKITKRGQNVTFRCDPISEHNRLYWYRQTLGQGPEFLTYFQNEAQLEKSRLLSDRFSAERPKGSFSTLEIQRTEQGDSAMYLCASSTTGYNSPLHFGNGTRLTVT.

CDR3 coding DNA: TGTGCCAGCGCGGCTAGCGGGCTACAAGAGACCCAGTACTTC. Residues: CASAASGLQETQYF. J is TRBJ2-5 and V is TRBV6-1; TRBD2 matches at 8 bases. In germline, CDR1 is MNHNS, CDR2 SASEGT. Trimming at V came to 8 bases and at J to 2 bases, leaving 7 bases not matched to a gene. The CDR3 has 14 amino acids.

Ten or more counts support this clonotype. The CDR3 sequence: CASSSAPGGTSYEQYF. The CDR3 coding sequence is TGTGCCAGCAGCTCCGCCCCGGGGGGGACGTCCTACGAGCAGTACTTC. The chain combines TRBV5-5 with TRBJ2-7; 8 bases line up with TRBD2. Germline V gene lookup returns CDR1 SGHKS and CDR2 YYEKEE (reference sequence). Unmatched junction bases numbered 9, after V lost 3 bases and J lost 1 base. The CDR3 consists of 16 residues. The variable domain in full, completed from reference TRBV5-5 and TRBJ2-7, reads DAGVTQSPTHLIKTRGQQVTLRCSPISGHKSVSWYQQVLGQGPQFIFQYYEKEERGRGNFPDRFSARQFPNYSSELNVNALLLGDSALYLCASSSAPGGTSYEQYFGPGTRLTVT.

This clonotype was picked up a small number of times. The rearrangement joins TRBV6-5 to TRBJ2-2; perhaps D is TRBD1 or TRBD2 (7 bases each). The germline V gene has CDR1 MNHEY and CDR2 SVGAGI. With 0 bases removed from V and 6 bases from J, the gap between germline ends came to 11 bases. The CDR3 is made up of 15 amino acids. CDR3 loop: CASSYSPGGAGELFF. CDR3 in DNA: TGTGCCAGCAGTTACTCCCCAGGGGGGGCCGGGGAGCTGTTTTTT.

The rearrangement uses TRBV10-2 and TRBJ2-7; weak D call: TRBD2 (6 bases). The CDR3 contains 14 residues. Germline V lookup: CDR1 WSHSY, CDR2 SAAADI. V lost 0 bases and J lost 3, with 9 bases in between. The CDR3 region has the DNA TGCGCCAGCAGTGAGTCAAGGCGGGGCTACGAGCAGTACTTC. This codes for CASSESRRGYEQYF.

This clonotype was seen more than once but under ten times. This rearrangement joins TRBV20-1 to TRBJ2-3; 16 nucleotides match TRBD2. With 1 base clipped from V and 0 bases from J, the junction kept 10 bases outside the gene matches. The CDR3 has 20 amino acids. Germline loops: CDR1 DFQATT, CDR2 SNEGSKA (reference sequence). The CDR3 protein is CSARVDPGTSGGGSTDTQYF. The CDR3 region has the DNA TGCAGTGCTAGAGTAGACCCCGGGACTAGCGGGGGGGGGAGCACAGATACGCAGTATTTT.

At least ten counts were recorded for this clonotype. This rearrangement joins TRBV7-9 to TRBJ2-2; TRBD2 aligns across 12 bases. Germline V gene sequence: CDR1 SEHNR, CDR2 FQNEAQ (reference sequence). V gave up 4 bases and J gave up 3 bases; unmatched junction bases: 3. This CDR3 comprises 16 residues. The CDR3 is CASSSGLAGYTGELFF. The CDR3 DNA reads as TGTGCCAGCAGCTCGGGACTAGCGGGCTACACCGGGGAGCTGTTTTTT.

This clonotype was seen a few times. This chain links TRBV7-8 with TRBJ1-3; TRBD1 might be the D (5 bases). Germline CDR1 and CDR2: SGHVS and FQNEAQ. This CDR3 is built from 17 residues. Trimming stripped 2 bases from V and 2 bases from J, with 16 bases between. The CDR3 here is CASSLLSQGGAGNTIYF. CDR3 bases: TGTGCCAGCAGCTTACTTAGTCAGGGTGGAGCTGGAAACACCATATATTTT.